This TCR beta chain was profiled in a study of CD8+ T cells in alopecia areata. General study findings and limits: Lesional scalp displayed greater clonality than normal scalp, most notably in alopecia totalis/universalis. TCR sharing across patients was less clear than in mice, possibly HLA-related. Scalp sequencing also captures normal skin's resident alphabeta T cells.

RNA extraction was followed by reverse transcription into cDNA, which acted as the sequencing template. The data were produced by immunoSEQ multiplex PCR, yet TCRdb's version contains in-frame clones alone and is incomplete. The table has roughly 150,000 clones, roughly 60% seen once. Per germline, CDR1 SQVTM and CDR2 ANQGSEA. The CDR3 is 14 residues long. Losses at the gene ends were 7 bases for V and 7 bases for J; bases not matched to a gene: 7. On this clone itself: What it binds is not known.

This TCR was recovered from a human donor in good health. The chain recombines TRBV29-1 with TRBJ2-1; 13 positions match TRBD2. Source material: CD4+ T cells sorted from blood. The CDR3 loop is CSGVGTSGENEQFF. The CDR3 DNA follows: TGCAGCGGCGTAGGGACTAGCGGGGAAAATGAGCAGTTCTTC.